The T cell receptor (beta chain) under discussion was sequenced for a study of T cell responses to AZD1222 COVID-19 vaccine (dated by TCRdb to the early 2020s). Regarding the study in general: AZD1222 recipients whose second dose came at about 4 weeks and those whose second dose came at about 12 weeks were combined into one group, since spike-specific TCR depth and breadth did not differ between the two schedules. TCR sequencing covered roughly 230 trial participants: about 210 given two doses of AZD1222 and approximately 25 given two doses of MenACWY control vaccine. Enrollment into the trials was organized by age into subgroups of 18-55, 56-69 and 70-plus years, and those subgroups contained approximately 150, 30 and 60 TCR-sequenced participants, respectively. Broader findings and caveats from the paper: Conclusions about previously exposed vaccinees were limited because only a handful of AZD1222 recipients were SARS-CoV-2 seropositive at baseline. Because no day 14 peak-response samples were available, repertoires were characterized only after the peak T cell response. After two AZD1222 doses, spike-specific TCR breadth and depth were significantly higher than at day 0 and than in MenACWY recipients. Reportedly, almost half of the unique spike-specific TCRs recognized epitopes lying outside the regions that are mutated in the B.1.351 and B.1.1.7 variants. In the small 56-69-year group, the increase in depth fell short of significance, most likely because of low power. Participants were mostly white British, with more females than males. The authors suggested clonal diversity may have been underestimated. Vaccine-associated CD4 TCRs spanned the whole spike protein, with dominant responses in regions 160-218 and 743-854.

The germline V gene (reference sequence) specifies MNHEY as CDR1 and SMNVEV as CDR2. Including the terminal cysteine and phenylalanine, the CDR3 comprises 14 residues. CDR3 DNA is the only sequence kept; it has 42 bases, read in frame from the first base. V and J are trimmed by 7 bases and 4 bases, and the gene matches miss 7 bases of the junction. Remarks on this clone: Its antigen is not yet known. No base quality information exists; no much larger clone differs at one position.

Read against the paper, the sample's time point label means: baseline before first vaccination. Samples from vaccinated people were obtained from the UK trials COV001 and COV002, which included a single-blind randomized controlled phase 2/3 trial of AZD1222 (ChAdOx1 nCoV-19) in healthy adults. Trial participant PBMC samples were collected at day 0 and day 28 after the second dose for TCRbeta chain sequencing. The CDR3 regions of human TCRbeta chains were analyzed by immunosequencing. Turning to the authors' computational methods: Repertoire TCRs were checked for matches against a reference library of SARS-CoV-2-specific TCRs that had been generated using the MIRA antigen-specificity platform. Breadth was defined as the fraction of unique TCRs that were SARS-CoV-2-associated, and depth was defined as the fraction of total T cells that were SARS-CoV-2-associated. Using the MIRA data, each spike-specific TCR was assigned both to the spike region to which the TCR was reactive and to a CD4 or CD8 class. Log10-transformed breadth and depth values were compared by one-way ANOVA with Sidak's multiple comparisons tests. Imported from immuneACCESS, the table was reduced by TCRdb to in-frame sequences with V and J called. These copies leave out some clones; in studies compared against another copy, an unresolved V gene accounts for under half, and the cause of the remainder is not known. The V and J calls and clone size come from that table; D and trimming were worked out from the DNA. The table for this sample lists roughly 130,000 clones; under 95% of them were counted only once. The ten largest clones capture roughly 2.8% of the sample.

Material: peripheral blood, obtained on day 0 of AZD1222 vaccination. The V gene is TRBV27 and the J gene is TRBJ2-1; TRBD2 fits 7 bases in the junction. The sequence came from an adult in good health. The CDR3 is CASNPSSGYNEQFF. The DNA sequence is TGTGCCAGCAACCCTTCTAGCGGTTACAATGAGCAGTTCTTC.